This T cell receptor beta chain was sequenced during a study of T cell changes during pregnancy in multiple sclerosis (dated by TCRdb to about 2019). About the study as a whole: The study looked at changes in the T cell repertoire across pregnancy in women with multiple sclerosis.

In regard to this clone: It lacks a known antigen. Per-base quality was not reported, and no clone a single base away is much larger than it.

Library generation was performed with the immunoSEQ multiplex PCR assay. This immuneACCESS table, as held by TCRdb, lists in-frame sequences with V and J called but not all clones. Of the missing ones, under half trace to an unresolved V gene in checked studies; the others have no known cause. Recorded for this sample are about 97,000 clones; 90% of them occurred a single time. Around 0.76% of the sample comes from the top ten. This TCR derives from a female donor in good health, enrolled as a control in a pregnancy study. The specimen comprised peripheral blood, sampled in the second trimester of pregnancy.

The base sequence is TGTGCCAGCAGCTTTATGCGGACAGGCGTATTTGGAGATACGCAGTATTTT. Translation gives CASSFMRTGVFGDTQYF. The sequence is built from TRBV7-9 and TRBJ2-3, with 7 bases in between that match TRBD1. Looking up the germline V gene (reference sequence) yields CDR1 SEHNR and CDR2 FQNEAQ. Including the terminal cysteine and phenylalanine, the CDR3 comprises 17 residues. Kept here is only the CDR3 DNA, which spans 51 bases and is read in frame from base 1. The V end gives up 3 bases and the J end 5 bases, leaving 14 bases in the junction not matched to a gene.